Below are 23 T cell receptor beta chains sequenced from a single sample in a study of identical twins. From the 5' RACE reads, TCRdb called clonotypes with MiXCR, one entry per CDR3 protein. The sample holds about 700,000 distinct CDR3 sequences, around 6% seen once. The source material was naive T cells sorted from blood. The receptors come from a man aged 18 to 30 in good health.

In its sample, this clonotype was seen a few times. In DNA form, the CDR3 reads TGCGCCAGCAGCCCGGGGTTAACCGGGACAGGGATCAACGAGCAGTACGTC. It is translated as CASSPGLTGTGINEQYV. This chain joins TRBV5-1 and TRBJ2-7; 9 bases are shared with TRBD1. This CDR3 contains 17 residues. Germline V gene data show CDR1 as SGHRS and CDR2 as YFSETQ. After removal of 4 bases from V and 5 bases from J, the junction contained 16 bases not matched to a gene.

This clonotype was counted at least ten times. In DNA form, the CDR3 reads TGTGCCACCAGCAGAGATGTATTCAGGGAGGGCAATCAGCCCCAGCATTTT. This sequence encodes CATSRDVFREGNQPQHF. The chain recombines TRBV15 with TRBJ1-5; tentative D call: TRBD1 (5 bases). Trimming took off 0 bases at V and 2 bases at J, with 14 bases between the two ends. Per germline, CDR1 LNHNV and CDR2 YYDKDF (reference sequence). The length of the CDR3 is 17 residues.

V is TRBV6-8 and J is TRBJ2-7; D not resolved. V dropped 6 bases and J dropped 7 bases, with 7 bases sitting between them. CDR3 length equals 10 residues. CDR1 is MNHGY and CDR2 is SAAAGT in the germline V gene. CDR3 in DNA: TGTGCCAGCAGCGGCGCTGAGCAGTACGTC. Translation: CASSGAEQYV.

This clonotype has a count of ten or more. Written as DNA, the CDR3 is TGTGCCATCAGTGACAGGGCCTACGAGCAGTACTTC. Its translation is CAISDRAYEQYF. The J gene is TRBJ2-7, the V gene TRBV10-3, with a possible D match to TRBD1 (5 bases). CDR3 length: 12 residues. Trimming pared 3 bases from V and 2 bases from J, leaving 5 bases between. Germline V CDR1 and CDR2: ENHRY, SYGVKD.

This clonotype was recorded many times. This chain links TRBV5-5 with TRBJ1-5; unclear D gene. The germline V and J ends were trimmed by 5 bases and 3 bases, with 12 bases remaining between them. CDR1 and CDR2 (germline): SGHKS, YYEKEE (reference sequence). The CDR3 totals 14 residues. CDR3 protein: CASRPGPFNQPQHF. Here the CDR3 DNA reads TGTGCCAGCAGACCTGGCCCATTCAATCAGCCCCAGCATTTT.

This clonotype was seen ten or more times. The chain joins TRBV20-1 to TRBJ2-7; 9 positions agree with TRBD2. The germline V gene has CDR1 DFQATT and CDR2 SNEGSKA (reference sequence). The CDR3 runs to 15 residues. Trimming removed 3 bases from V and 2 bases from J; junction bases left unmatched: 8. CDR3 bases: TGCAGTGCTAGGTCGTGGCGGGAGGGACCCTACGAGCAGTACTTC. Its translation is CSARSWREGPYEQYF.

This clonotype was detected many times. The chain couples TRBV4-3 to TRBJ2-1, with D hard to call. V was shortened by 0 bases and J by 2 bases, with 8 bases between the two germline ends. CDR1 LGHNA and CDR2 YSLEER come from the germline V gene. CDR3 length: 15 amino acids. CDR3 sequence reads: CASSQEWNAYNEQFF. CDR3 sequence (DNA): TGCGCCAGCAGCCAAGAATGGAACGCCTACAATGAGCAGTTCTTC.

This clonotype was seen ten or more times. The chain couples TRBV6-6 to TRBJ2-1; D perhaps matches TRBD2 (6 bases). Between the trimmed V and J ends, which lost 0 bases and 10 bases, there was a span of 7 bases. Germline CDR1 MNHNY, CDR2 SVGAGI (reference sequence). This CDR3 spans 12 amino acids. The CDR3 DNA follows: TGTGCCAGCAGTTACTCCCGGGAGGAGCAGTTCTTC. Translated: CASSYSREEQFF.

This clonotype was observed a few times. This chain connects TRBV4-1 to TRBJ2-7; 7 bases fit TRBD2. The length of the CDR3 is 15 residues. Germline values: CDR1 MGHRA, CDR2 YSYEKL. Unmatched junction bases numbered 2, after V lost 0 bases and J lost 0 bases. The CDR3 DNA follows: TGCGCCAGCAGCCAAGACTGGACTAGCTCCTACGAGCAGTACGTC. It encodes CASSQDWTSSYEQYV.

Comments on this clonotype: The conserved closing phenylalanine or tryptophan is absent in this CDR3, likely reflecting a read error. This chain joins TRBV5-1 and TRBJ2-3, with 15 bases matching TRBD2. CDR1 and CDR2 (germline): SGHRS, YFSETQ. The CDR3 consists of 16 residues. After removal of 4 bases from V and 3 bases from J, the junction contained 3 bases not matched to a gene. The DNA for the CDR3 is TGCGCCAGCAGCGGTGGACTAGCGGGAGGGACAGATACGCAGTATAAT. It yields the protein CASSGGLAGGTDTQYN.

This clonotype has a handful of counts. The rearrangement uses TRBV4-1 and TRBJ1-6; no firm D call. Germline CDR1 and CDR2: MGHRA and YSYEKL. The CDR3 loop spans 14 amino acids. Trimming took 0 bases from V and 12 from J, leaving 12 bases between them. The CDR3 region is CASSQEPAMGPLHF. As DNA, the CDR3 is TGCGCCAGCAGCCAAGAGCCGGCGATGGGACCCCTCCACTTT.

This clonotype was counted at least ten times. The J gene is TRBJ1-1, the V gene TRBV20-1; TRBD1 might be the D (6 bases). The CDR3 extends over 12 amino acids. From germline, CDR1 is DFQATT and CDR2 SNEGSKA (reference sequence). Trimming stripped 3 bases from V and 4 bases from J, with 9 bases between. CDR3 amino acids: CSARPQGTEAFF. DNA for the CDR3: TGCAGTGCTAGGCCACAGGGCACTGAAGCTTTCTTT.

The table lists this clonotype with many counts. The CDR3 coding sequence is TGTGCCAGCACTAGCTATCACGCTGAGCAGTTCTTC. Protein sequence: CASTSYHAEQFF. The V call is TRBV12-3 or TRBV12-4, the J call TRBJ2-1; D may be TRBD2 (5 bases). Between the trimmed V and J ends, which lost 7 bases and 9 bases, there was a span of 13 bases. CDR3 length equals 12 residues.

The table lists this clonotype with many counts. The J gene is TRBJ2-1, the V gene TRBV12-3 or TRBV12-4; D uncertain. The CDR3 runs to 15 residues. Trimming took 4 bases from V and 4 from J, leaving 14 bases between them. As DNA, the CDR3 is TGTGCCAGCAGTTCCTTGTTGAGGAGATACAATGAGCAGTTCTTC. It translates to CASSSLLRRYNEQFF.

This clonotype was picked up many times. CDR3 loop: CSATRGVGTGNTIYF. The CDR3 DNA reads TGCAGTGCTACCCGAGGAGTTGGGACTGGAAACACCATATATTTT. The V call is TRBV20-1, the J call TRBJ1-3; D gene uncertain. The germline gives CDR1 DFQATT, CDR2 SNEGSKA (reference sequence). Deletions cut 4 bases from V and 2 bases from J, with 15 bases between. This CDR3 comprises 15 residues.

This sequence joins TRBV14 and TRBJ2-1, with a tentative D call TRBD1 (6 bases). Trimming stripped 7 bases from V and 8 bases from J, with 24 bases between. This CDR3 contains 16 residues. The germline V gene encodes CDR1 SGHDN and CDR2 FVKESK. This CDR3 reads CASNQRERRGHDEQFF. The CDR3, as DNA: TGTGCCAGCAACCAGAGGGAACGCAGGGGTCACGATGAGCAGTTCTTC.

V is TRBV12-3 or TRBV12-4 and J is TRBJ1-5, with 7 bases matching TRBD1. The CDR3 loop spans 15 amino acids. V was clipped by 3 bases and J by 2 bases; unmatched bases: 4. This chain's CDR3 is CASSLTGPRNQPQHF. The CDR3 bases are TGTGCCAGCAGTTTGACAGGGCCACGCAATCAGCCCCAGCATTTT.

The V and J genes are TRBV7-2 and TRBJ2-7; 8 nucleotides line up with TRBD1. The CDR3 spans 15 residues. The V segment lost 1 base and the J segment 7 bases; nucleotides outside the gene matches: 9. CDR1 and CDR2 from the germline V gene are SGHTA and FQGNSA. CDR3 in amino acids: CASSLGWPGGWEQYV. The DNA for the CDR3 is TGTGCCAGCAGCTTAGGGTGGCCAGGGGGCTGGGAGCAGTACGTC.

This clonotype was detected only a few times. The chain couples TRBV7-2 to TRBJ1-5, with TRBD1 matching 7 bases. The J segment lost 2 bases and the V segment lost 3 bases, leaving 4 bases of the junction unmatched. Germline-derived CDR1 and CDR2 are SGHTA and FQGNSA. This CDR3 has 15 amino acids. This chain's CDR3 is CASSFDRAGNQPQHF. The DNA of the CDR3 is TGTGCCAGCAGCTTCGACAGGGCCGGCAATCAGCCCCAGCATTTT.

This chain links TRBV30 with TRBJ1-2, with D perhaps matching TRBD1 (6 bases). Trimming removed 4 bases at V and 8 bases at J, with 14 bases between. The CDR3 runs to 12 residues. The germline gives CDR1 GTSNPN, CDR2 SVGIG (reference sequence). The CDR3 sequence: CAWTKDSRGYTF. The DNA for the CDR3 is TGTGCCTGGACCAAGGACAGCCGGGGCTACACCTTC.

This clonotype was recorded a few times. The chain is built from TRBV20-1 and TRBJ1-2, with 7 bases lining up with TRBD1. The V gene end was trimmed by 2 bases and the J gene end by 5 bases; junction bases not matched to a gene: 8. Per germline, CDR1 DFQATT and CDR2 SNEGSKA (reference sequence). This CDR3 has 14 amino acids. CDR3 in amino acids: CSARPRQGWYGYTF. The CDR3 DNA follows: TGCAGTGCTAGACCCAGACAGGGATGGTATGGCTACACCTTC.

At least ten counts were recorded for this clonotype. The V gene is TRBV24-1, the J gene TRBJ2-1; D is possibly TRBD2 (6 bases). Per germline, CDR1 KGHDR and CDR2 SFDVKD. This CDR3 spans 14 amino acids. Trimming took 5 bases from V and 0 from J, leaving 7 bases between them. The CDR3 coding sequence is TGTGCCACCAGTGGCGGGACCTCCTACAATGAGCAGTTCTTC. It is translated as CATSGGTSYNEQFF.

There are a few counts of this clonotype. The genes are TRBV7-9 and TRBJ2-3; TRBD1 matches 8 bases. The CDR3 loop spans 16 amino acids. J gave up 3 bases and V 4 bases, and 9 bases lay outside the gene matches. The germline CDR1 and CDR2 sequences are SEHNR and FQNEAQ (reference sequence). The CDR3 region has the DNA TGTGCCAGCAGCTCCCGGGCAGGGGGCGCGACAGATACGCAGTATTTT. Translated: CASSSRAGGATDTQYF. The full variable domain, rest sourced from reference TRBV7-9 and TRBJ2-3, is DTGVSQNPRHKITKRGQNVTFRCDPISEHNRLYWYRQTLGQGPEFLTYFQNEAQLEKSRLLSDRFSAERPKGSFSTLEIQRTEQGDSAMYLCASSSRAGGATDTQYFGPGTRLTVL.